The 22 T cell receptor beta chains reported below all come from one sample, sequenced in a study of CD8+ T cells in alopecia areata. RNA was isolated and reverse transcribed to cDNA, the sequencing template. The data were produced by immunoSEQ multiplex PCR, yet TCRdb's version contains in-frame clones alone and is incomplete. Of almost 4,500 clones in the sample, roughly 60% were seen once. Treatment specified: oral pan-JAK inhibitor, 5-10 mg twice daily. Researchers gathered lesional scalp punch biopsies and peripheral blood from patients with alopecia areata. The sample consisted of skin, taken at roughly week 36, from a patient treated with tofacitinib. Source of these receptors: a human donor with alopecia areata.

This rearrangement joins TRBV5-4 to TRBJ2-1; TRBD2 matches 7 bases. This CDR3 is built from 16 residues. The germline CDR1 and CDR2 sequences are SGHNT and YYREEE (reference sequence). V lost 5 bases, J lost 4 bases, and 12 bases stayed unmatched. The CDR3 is CASRETAGALYNEQFF. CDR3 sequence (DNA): TGTGCCAGCAGGGAAACGGCGGGAGCACTATACAATGAGCAGTTCTTC.

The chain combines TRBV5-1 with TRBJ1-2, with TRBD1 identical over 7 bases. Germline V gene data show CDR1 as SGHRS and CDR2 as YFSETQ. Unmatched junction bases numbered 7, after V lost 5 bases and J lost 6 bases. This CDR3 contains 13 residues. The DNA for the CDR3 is TGCGCCAGCAGTGTCGACAGGGACAATGGCTACACCTTC. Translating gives CASSVDRDNGYTF.

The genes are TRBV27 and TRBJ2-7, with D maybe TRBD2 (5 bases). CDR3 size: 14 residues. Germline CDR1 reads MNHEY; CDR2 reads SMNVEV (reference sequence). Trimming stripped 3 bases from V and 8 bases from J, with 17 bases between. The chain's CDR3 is CASSFAGEWYKQYF. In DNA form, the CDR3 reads TGTGCCAGCAGTTTCGCCGGGGAGTGGTACAAGCAGTACTTC.

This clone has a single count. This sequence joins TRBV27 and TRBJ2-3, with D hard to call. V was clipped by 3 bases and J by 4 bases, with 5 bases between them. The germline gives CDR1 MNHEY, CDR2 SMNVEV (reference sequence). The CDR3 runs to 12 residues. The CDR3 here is CASSFAADTQYF. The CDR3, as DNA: TGTGCCAGCAGTTTCGCAGCAGATACGCAGTATTTT.

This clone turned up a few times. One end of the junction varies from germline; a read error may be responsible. CDR3 DNA sequence: TGTGCCAGCAGCCACGGGACGGACTACGAGCAGTACTTC. Protein: CASSHGTDYEQYF. The chain has TRBV5-1 and TRBJ2-7; D tentatively reads TRBD1 or TRBD2 (5 bases each). Germline CDR1 reads SGHRS; CDR2 reads YFSETQ. The CDR3 runs to 13 residues. The full variable domain, completed using reference TRBV5-1 and TRBJ2-7, is KAGVTQTPRYLIKTRGQQVTLSCSPISGHRSVSWYQQTPGQGLQFLFEYFSETQRNKGNFPGRFSGRQFSNSRSEMNVSTLELGDSALYLCASSHGTDYEQYFGPGTRLTVT.

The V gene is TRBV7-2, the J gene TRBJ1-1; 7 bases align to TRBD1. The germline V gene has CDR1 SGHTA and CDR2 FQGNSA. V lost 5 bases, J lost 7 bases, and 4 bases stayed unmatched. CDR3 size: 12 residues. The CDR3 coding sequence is TGTGCCAGCAGCGCACACAGGGGTGAAGCTTTCTTT. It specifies CASSAHRGEAFF.

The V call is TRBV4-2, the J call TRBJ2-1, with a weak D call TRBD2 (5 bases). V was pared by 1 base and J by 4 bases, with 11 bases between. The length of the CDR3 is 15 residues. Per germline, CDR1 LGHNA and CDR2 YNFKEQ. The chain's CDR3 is CASSQVPLDYNEQFF. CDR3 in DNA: TGTGCCAGCAGCCAAGTTCCACTAGATTACAATGAGCAGTTCTTC.

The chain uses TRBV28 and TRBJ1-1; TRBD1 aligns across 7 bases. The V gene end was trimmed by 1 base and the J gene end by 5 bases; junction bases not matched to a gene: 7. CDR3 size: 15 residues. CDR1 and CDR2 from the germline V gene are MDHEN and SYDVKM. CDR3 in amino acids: CASSLLEGAVTEAFF. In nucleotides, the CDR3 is TGTGCCAGCAGTTTATTGGAGGGGGCAGTAACTGAAGCTTTCTTT.

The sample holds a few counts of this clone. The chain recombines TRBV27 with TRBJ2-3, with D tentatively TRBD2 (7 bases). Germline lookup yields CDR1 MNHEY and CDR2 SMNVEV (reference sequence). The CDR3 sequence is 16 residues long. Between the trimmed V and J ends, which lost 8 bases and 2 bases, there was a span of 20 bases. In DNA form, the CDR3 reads TGTGCCAGCGCAAGGGGGGGAAGGCGGGTCACAGATACGCAGTATTTT. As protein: CASARGGRRVTDTQYF.

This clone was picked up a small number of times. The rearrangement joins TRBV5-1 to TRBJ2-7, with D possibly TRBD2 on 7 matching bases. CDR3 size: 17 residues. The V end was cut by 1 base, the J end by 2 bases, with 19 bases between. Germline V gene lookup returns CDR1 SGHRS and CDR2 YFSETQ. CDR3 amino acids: CASSLLRDSGGAYEQYF. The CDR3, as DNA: TGCGCCAGCAGCTTGTTACGGGACTCGGGGGGCGCCTACGAGCAGTACTTC.

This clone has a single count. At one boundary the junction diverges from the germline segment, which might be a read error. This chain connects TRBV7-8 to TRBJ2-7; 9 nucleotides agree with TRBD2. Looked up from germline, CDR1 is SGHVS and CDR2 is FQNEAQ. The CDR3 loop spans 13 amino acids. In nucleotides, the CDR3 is TGTGCCAGCAGCCTAGCGGGGTCCTACGAGCAGTACTTC. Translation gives CASSLAGSYEQYF.

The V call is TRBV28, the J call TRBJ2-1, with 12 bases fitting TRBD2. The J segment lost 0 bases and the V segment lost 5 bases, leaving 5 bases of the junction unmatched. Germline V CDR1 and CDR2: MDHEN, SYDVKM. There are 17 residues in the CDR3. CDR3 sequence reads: CASSQWTSGDSYNEQFF. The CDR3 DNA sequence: TGTGCCAGCAGTCAATGGACTAGCGGGGACTCCTACAATGAGCAGTTCTTC.

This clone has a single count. The CDR3 DNA reads TGTGCCAGCAGCGCAGATTCGGGACTCAACTACGAGCAGTACTTC. Its protein product is CASSADSGLNYEQYF. V usage is TRBV9 and J usage is TRBJ2-7; maybe TRBD2 (6 bases). The germline gives CDR1 SGDLS, CDR2 YYNGEE. The V end lost 3 bases, the J end lost 3 bases, and 16 bases lay between the germline ends. CDR3 length: 15 residues.

CDR3 sequence reads: CASSHIGLAGNSYEQYF. The CDR3 region has the DNA TGTGCCAGCAGCCACATCGGACTAGCGGGTAACTCCTACGAGCAGTACTTC. The V and J genes are TRBV13 and TRBJ2-7; 11 bases are a match to TRBD2. J was trimmed by 0 bases and V by 5 bases; bases with no gene match: 9. This CDR3 has 17 amino acids. Germline V CDR1 and CDR2: PRHDT, FYEKMQ (reference sequence).

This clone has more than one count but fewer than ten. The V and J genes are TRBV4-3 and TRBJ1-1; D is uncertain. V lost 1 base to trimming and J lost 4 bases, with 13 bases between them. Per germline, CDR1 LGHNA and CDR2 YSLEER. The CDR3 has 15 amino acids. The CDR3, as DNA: TGCGCCAGCAGCCAAGCAGTGGTGAGAGCCACTGAAGCTTTCTTT. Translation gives CASSQAVVRATEAFF.

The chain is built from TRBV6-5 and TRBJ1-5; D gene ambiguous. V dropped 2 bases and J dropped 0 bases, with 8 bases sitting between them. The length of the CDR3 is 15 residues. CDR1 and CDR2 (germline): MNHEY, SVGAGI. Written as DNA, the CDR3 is TGTGCCAGCAGTTACCTCGGCGGTAGCAATCAGCCCCAGCATTTT. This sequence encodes CASSYLGGSNQPQHF.

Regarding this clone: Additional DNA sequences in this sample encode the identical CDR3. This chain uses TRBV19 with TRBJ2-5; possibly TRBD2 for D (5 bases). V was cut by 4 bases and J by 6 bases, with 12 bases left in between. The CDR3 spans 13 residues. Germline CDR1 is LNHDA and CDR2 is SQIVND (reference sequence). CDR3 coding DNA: TGTGCCAGTAGTAGCCGGGATCCGAAGACCCAGTACTTC. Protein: CASSSRDPKTQYF.

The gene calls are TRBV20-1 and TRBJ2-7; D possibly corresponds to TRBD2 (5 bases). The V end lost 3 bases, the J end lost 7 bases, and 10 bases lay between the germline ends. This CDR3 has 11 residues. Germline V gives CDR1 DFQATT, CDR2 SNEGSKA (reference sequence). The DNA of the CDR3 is TGCAGTGCTAGTGTCGGGATGGAGCAGTACTTC. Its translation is CSASVGMEQYF.

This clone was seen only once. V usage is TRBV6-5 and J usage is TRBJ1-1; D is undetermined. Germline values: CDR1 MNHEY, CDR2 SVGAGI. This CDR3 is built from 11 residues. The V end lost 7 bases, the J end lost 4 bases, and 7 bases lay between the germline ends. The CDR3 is CASKAGTEAFF. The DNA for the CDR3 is TGTGCCAGCAAGGCGGGCACTGAAGCTTTCTTT.

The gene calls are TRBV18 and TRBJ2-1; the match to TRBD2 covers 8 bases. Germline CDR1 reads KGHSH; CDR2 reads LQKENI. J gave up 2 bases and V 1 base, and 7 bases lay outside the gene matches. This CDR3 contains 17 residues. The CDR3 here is CASSPLYREGPYNEQFF. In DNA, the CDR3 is TGTGCCAGCTCACCACTATACCGGGAGGGCCCCTACAATGAGCAGTTCTTC.

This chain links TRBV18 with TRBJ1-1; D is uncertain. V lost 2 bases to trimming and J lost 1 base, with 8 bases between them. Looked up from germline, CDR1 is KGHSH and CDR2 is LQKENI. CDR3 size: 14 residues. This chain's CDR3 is CASSPRRENTEAFF. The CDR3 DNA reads TGTGCCAGCTCACCAAGGCGGGAGAACACTGAAGCTTTCTTT.

The CDR3 spells CASSLDPGRWSSTDTQYF. The CDR3 DNA reads as TGTGCCAGCAGCCTCGATCCCGGACGGTGGTCTAGCACAGATACGCAGTATTTT. The gene calls are TRBV5-5 and TRBJ2-3; D ambiguous. The V gene's germline CDR1 is SGHKS and CDR2 YYEKEE (reference sequence). Trimming shortened V by 4 bases and J by 0 bases, and 21 bases separated the two germline ends. CDR3 length: 18 residues.